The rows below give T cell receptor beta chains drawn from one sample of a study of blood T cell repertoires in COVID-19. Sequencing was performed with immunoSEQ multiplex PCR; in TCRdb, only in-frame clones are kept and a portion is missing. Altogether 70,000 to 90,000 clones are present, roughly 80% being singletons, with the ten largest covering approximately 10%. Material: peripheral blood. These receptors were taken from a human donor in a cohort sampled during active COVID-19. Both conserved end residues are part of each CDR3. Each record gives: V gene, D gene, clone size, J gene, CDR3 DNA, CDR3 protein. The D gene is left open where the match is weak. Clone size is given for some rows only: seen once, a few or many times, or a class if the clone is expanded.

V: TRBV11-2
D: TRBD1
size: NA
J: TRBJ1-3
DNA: TGTGCCAGCAGCGCGCGACAGGGGGCGAACACCATATATTTT
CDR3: CASSARQGANTIYF

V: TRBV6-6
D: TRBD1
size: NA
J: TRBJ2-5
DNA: TGTGCCAGCAGTTACGGGGGGGACAGGGCGAGGGAGACCCAGTACTTC
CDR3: CASSYGGDRARETQYF

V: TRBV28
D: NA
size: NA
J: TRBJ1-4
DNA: TGTGCCAGCAGTTCCCCCCGGGCGGGGGCGGATGAAAAACTGTTTTTT
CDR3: CASSSPRAGADEKLFF

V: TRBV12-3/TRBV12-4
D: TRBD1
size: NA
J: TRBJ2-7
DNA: TGTGCCAGCAGTCAGGGGGACTACGAGCAGTACTTC
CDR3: CASSQGDYEQYF

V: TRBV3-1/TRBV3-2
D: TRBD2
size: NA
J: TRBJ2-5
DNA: TGTGCCAGCAGCCAAGATCCTGCCAGCGGGAGGGCCGGGGAGACCCAGTACTTC
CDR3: CASSQDPASGRAGETQYF

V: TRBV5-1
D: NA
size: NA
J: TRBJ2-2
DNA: TGCGCCAGCAGCTTTACAGCTAGCTCCACCGGGGAGCTGTTTTTT
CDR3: CASSFTASSTGELFF

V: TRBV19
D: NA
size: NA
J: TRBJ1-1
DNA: TGTGCCAGTAGTAAAGTGACAGGCATGAACACTGAAGCTTTCTTT
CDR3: CASSKVTGMNTEAFF

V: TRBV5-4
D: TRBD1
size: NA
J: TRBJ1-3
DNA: TGTGCCAGCAGCCATCAGGGACAGGGGGGAAACACCATATATTTT
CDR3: CASSHQGQGGNTIYF

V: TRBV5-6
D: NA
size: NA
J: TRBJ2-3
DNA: TGTGCCAGCACTCTCAGGAGGAGGGTAACAGATACGCAATATTTT
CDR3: CASTLRRRVTDTQYF

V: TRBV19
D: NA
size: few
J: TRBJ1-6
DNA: TGTGCCACAAGTGAGGGAAATAATTCACCCCTCCACTTT
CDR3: CATSEGNNSPLHF

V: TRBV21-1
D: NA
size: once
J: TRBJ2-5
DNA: TGTGCCAGCAGCAAGGGTGGTGGTCTAGCGGGCGAGACCCAGTACTTC
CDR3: CASSKGGGLAGETQYF

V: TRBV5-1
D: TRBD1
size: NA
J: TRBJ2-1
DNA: TGCGCCAGCAGCGTTAACAGGGGTTCATACAATGAGCAGTTCTTC
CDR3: CASSVNRGSYNEQFF

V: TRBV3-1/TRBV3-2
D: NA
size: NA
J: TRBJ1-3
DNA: TGTGCCAGCAGCCAAGATGGGGCCGGAAACACCATATATTTT
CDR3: CASSQDGAGNTIYF

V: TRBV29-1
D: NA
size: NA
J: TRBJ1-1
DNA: TGCAGCGTGGGGGGACCGCCCGACCGCACTGAAGCTTTCTTT
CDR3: CSVGGPPDRTEAFF

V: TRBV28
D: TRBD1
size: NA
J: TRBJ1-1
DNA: TGTGCCAGCAGTCGAACAGGGGTTCAAGACACTGAAGCTTTCTTT
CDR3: CASSRTGVQDTEAFF

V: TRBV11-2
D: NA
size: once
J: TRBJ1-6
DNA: TGTGCCAGCCTCCGGGATCTTAATTCACCCCTCCACTTT
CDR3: CASLRDLNSPLHF

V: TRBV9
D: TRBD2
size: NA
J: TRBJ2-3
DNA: TGTGCCAGCAGCGTAGTAGCGGGAGGGATGACAGATACGCAGTATTTT
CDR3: CASSVVAGGMTDTQYF

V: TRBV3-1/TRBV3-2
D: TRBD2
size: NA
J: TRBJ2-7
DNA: TGTGCCAGCAGCCAAGATCTCCTAGCGGGGTACGAGCAGTACTTC
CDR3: CASSQDLLAGYEQYF

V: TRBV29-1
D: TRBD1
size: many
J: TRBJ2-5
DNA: TGCAGCGTTGGTCAGCGAGCAGGGGGAGAGACCCAGTACTTC
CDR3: CSVGQRAGGETQYF

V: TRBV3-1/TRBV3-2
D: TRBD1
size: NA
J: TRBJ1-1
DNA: TGTGCCAGCAGCCTAGGGACAGGGGCACGGGCTTTCTTT
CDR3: CASSLGTGARAFF

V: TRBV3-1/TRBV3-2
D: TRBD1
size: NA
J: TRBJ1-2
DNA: TGTGCCAGCAGCCAACAGGGGGCCTATGGCTACACCTTC
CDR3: CASSQQGAYGYTF

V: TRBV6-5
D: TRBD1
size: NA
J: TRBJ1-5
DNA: TGTGCCAGCACAATCGCAGGGGGCGTAAATCAGCCCCAGCATTTT
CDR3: CASTIAGGVNQPQHF

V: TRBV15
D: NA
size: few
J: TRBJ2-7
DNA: TGTGCCACCAGAAGCAACGGACAGTCGTACGAGCAGTACTTC
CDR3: CATRSNGQSYEQYF

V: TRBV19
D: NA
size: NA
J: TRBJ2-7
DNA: TGTGCCAGTACCCGAGGGTACGAGCAGTACTTC
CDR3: CASTRGYEQYF

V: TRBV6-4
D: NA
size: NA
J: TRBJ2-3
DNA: TGTGCCAGCAGTGTCCAGGGTGGGAGCACAGATACGCAGTATTTT
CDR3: CASSVQGGSTDTQYF

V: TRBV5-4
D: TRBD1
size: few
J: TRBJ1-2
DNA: TGTGCCAGCAGCACCAGACAGGGGGCGGACTATGGCTACACCTTC
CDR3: CASSTRQGADYGYTF

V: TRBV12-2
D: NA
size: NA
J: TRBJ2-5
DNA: TGTGCAAGTCGCTTAGCTGGGCTGGTGACAGGGGGCACCGAAGAGACCCAGTACTTC
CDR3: CASRLAGLVTGGTEETQYF

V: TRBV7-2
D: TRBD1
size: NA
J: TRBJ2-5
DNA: TGTGCCAGCAGTTCTACAGGGGGAAGGGAGACCCAGTACTTC
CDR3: CASSSTGGRETQYF

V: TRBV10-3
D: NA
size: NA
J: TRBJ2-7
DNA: TGTGCCATCAGCGGGGGAGACTACGAGCAGTACTTC
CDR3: CAISGGDYEQYF

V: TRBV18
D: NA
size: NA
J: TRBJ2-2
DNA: TGTGCCAGCTCACCTTCCGGGACTCCGGGCACCGGGGAGCTGTTTTTT
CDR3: CASSPSGTPGTGELFF

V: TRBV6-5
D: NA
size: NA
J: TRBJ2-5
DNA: TGTGCCAGCATCGAAAGGGGGGAGACCCAGTACTTC
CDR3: CASIERGETQYF

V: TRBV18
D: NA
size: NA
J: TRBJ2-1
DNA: TGTGCCAGCTCCCTTGAGATCGACAGCCACAATGAGCAGTTCTTC
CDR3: CASSLEIDSHNEQFF

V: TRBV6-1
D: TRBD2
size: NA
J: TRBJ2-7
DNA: TGTGCCAGCAGTGAAGGGGCGGGAGCCTACGAGCAGTACTTC
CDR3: CASSEGAGAYEQYF

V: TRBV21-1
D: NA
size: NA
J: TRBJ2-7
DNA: TGTGCCAGCCCCCTCTACGAGCAGTACTTC
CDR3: CASPLYEQYF

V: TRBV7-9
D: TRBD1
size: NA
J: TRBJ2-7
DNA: TGTGCCAGCAGAAGCACAGGGGGGAACTTCTACGAGCAGTACTTC
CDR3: CASRSTGGNFYEQYF

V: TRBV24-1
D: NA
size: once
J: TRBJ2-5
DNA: TGTGCCACCGCGGCTCCGGGGTGGGAGACCCAGTACTTC
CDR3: CATAAPGWETQYF

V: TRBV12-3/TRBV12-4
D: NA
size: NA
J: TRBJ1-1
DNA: TGTGCCAGCATCAAGGGGTGGCTCACTGAAGCTTTCTTT
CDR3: CASIKGWLTEAFF

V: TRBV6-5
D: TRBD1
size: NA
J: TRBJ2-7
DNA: TGTGCCAGCAGTAAGGGACAGGACCCCTACGAGCAGTACTTC
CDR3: CASSKGQDPYEQYF

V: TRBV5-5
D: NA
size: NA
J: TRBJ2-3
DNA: TGTGCCAGCACCAATAGGGGGGGCCGGACAGATACGCAGTATTTT
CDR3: CASTNRGGRTDTQYF

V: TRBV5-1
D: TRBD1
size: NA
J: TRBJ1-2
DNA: TGCGCCAGTCAGGCGGGACAGGGGGTCTATGGCTACACCTTC
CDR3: CASQAGQGVYGYTF

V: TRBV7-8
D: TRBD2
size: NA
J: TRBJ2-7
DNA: TGTGCCAGCAGCTACGGACTAGCGGGAGTCGGGTACGAGCAGTACTTC
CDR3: CASSYGLAGVGYEQYF

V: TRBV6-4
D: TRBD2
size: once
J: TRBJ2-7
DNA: TGTGCCAGCAGTGAGGCGGGGGGCACCGAGCAGTACTTC
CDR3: CASSEAGGTEQYF

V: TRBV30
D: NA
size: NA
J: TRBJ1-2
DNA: TGTGCCCGAAGGATCAGGATAGACTATGGCTACACCTTC
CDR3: CARRIRIDYGYTF

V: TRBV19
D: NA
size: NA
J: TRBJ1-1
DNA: TGTGCCAGTAGTATAGATGCGACTAACACTGAAGCTTTCTTT
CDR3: CASSIDATNTEAFF

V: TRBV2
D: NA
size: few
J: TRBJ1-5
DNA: TGTGCCAGCAGTGAACAGGGGCCTAGCAATCAGCCCCAGCATTTT
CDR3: CASSEQGPSNQPQHF

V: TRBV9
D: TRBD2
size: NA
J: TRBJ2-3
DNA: TGTGCCAGCAGCCAGGTTCCGTCGGGGGGGGGCACAGATACGCAGTATTTT
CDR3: CASSQVPSGGGTDTQYF

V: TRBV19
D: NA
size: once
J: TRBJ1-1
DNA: TGTGCCACTACCAAGGGAGGGGGTGAAGCTTTCTTT
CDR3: CATTKGGGEAFF

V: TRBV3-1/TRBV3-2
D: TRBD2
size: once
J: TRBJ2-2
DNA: TGTGCCAGCAGCCAAGTAAACCGGGGGGGAGACACCGGGGAGCTGTTTTTT
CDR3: CASSQVNRGGDTGELFF

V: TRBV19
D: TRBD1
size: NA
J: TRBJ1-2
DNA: TGTGCCAGTAGTATCGCGGGGACAGGGAGTAACTATGGCTACACCTTC
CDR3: CASSIAGTGSNYGYTF

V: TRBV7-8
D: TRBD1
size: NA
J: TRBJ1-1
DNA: TGTGCCAGCACCTTCGACAGGGACACTGAAGCTTTCTTT
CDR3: CASTFDRDTEAFF

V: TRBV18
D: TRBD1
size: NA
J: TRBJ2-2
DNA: TGTGCCACCTTCACCGGGACAGTGGGTACCGGGGAGCTGTTTTTT
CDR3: CATFTGTVGTGELFF

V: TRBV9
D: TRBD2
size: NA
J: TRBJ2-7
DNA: TGTGCCAGCAGCGTAACTAGCGGGAGTTACGAGCAGTACTTC
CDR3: CASSVTSGSYEQYF

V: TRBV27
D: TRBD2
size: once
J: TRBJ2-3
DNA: TGTGCCAGCAGTTTATCGAGTTCGGCAGCGGGGGAGGATACGCAGTATTTT
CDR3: CASSLSSSAAGEDTQYF